This T cell receptor beta chain was captured in a study of cytomegalovirus exposure and HLA in healthy donors. Per germline, CDR1 SGHDN and CDR2 FVKESK. The CDR3 covers 14 residues. With 1 base removed from V and 2 bases from J, the gap between germline ends came to 7 bases. Both 60 Vbeta primers and 13 Jbeta primers went into the PCR. Source study methods: Later, about 80 million unique TCR beta chains were counted in an analysis, and some 9.9 million of them were shared. This table comes from immunoSEQ multiplex PCR, and its TCRdb copy is limited to in-frame clones, with some not included. V and J calls and clone size are as listed in that table; D and trimming were resolved from the DNA. The table shows 100,000 to 150,000 clones, with about 71% occurring only once. Points from the study as a whole: CMV serostatus was the sole immune exposure information available.

As concerns this clone: Its cognate antigen is unknown.

Sequenced: PBMCs. The clonotype comes from an older woman in good health and CMV-seropositive. The V call is TRBV14, the J call TRBJ2-3; D remains unclear. The CDR3 nucleotides are TGTGCCAGCAGCCAAGCAGAATTCACAGATACGCAGTATTTT. It yields the protein CASSQAEFTDTQYF.